Shown below are 25 T cell receptor beta chains from a single sample sequenced in a study of blood T cell repertoires in COVID-19. Here immunoSEQ multiplex PCR was the method, and the copy in TCRdb shows in-frame clones only, minus some. The top ten clones hold about 6.2% of a sample with over 200,000 clones, approximately 87% of them seen once. The sequencing sample was made of peripheral blood. These receptors were taken from a man aged 60 to 75 who had recovered from COVID-19.

The chain combines TRBV10-2 with TRBJ2-4; 7 nucleotides match TRBD1. Unmatched junction bases numbered 14, after V lost 5 bases and J lost 7 bases. This CDR3 comprises 16 residues. Germline V gives CDR1 WSHSY, CDR2 SAAADI. The CDR3 reads CASSTRDRVRGNIQYF. The CDR3, as DNA: TGCGCCAGCAGTACACGCGACAGGGTAAGGGGGAACATTCAGTACTTC.

This clone was counted a single time. The chain links TRBV6-5 to TRBJ2-7; possibly TRBD1 for D (6 bases). This CDR3 contains 15 residues. Trimming removed 5 bases from V and 2 bases from J, with 16 bases in between. Germline V gene sequence: CDR1 MNHEY, CDR2 SVGAGI. CDR3 amino acids: CASSTLGDITYEQYF. The CDR3 DNA follows: TGTGCCAGCAGTACCCTCGGGGACATTACCTACGAGCAGTACTTC.

V usage is TRBV2 and J usage is TRBJ2-7, with D possibly being TRBD2 (5 bases). Germline lookup yields CDR1 SNHLY and CDR2 FYNNEI. Trimming left V 3 bases short and J 0 bases short, with 9 bases between. CDR3 length equals 14 residues. The CDR3 DNA sequence: TGTGCCAGCAGTGACCGGACTTTCTCCTACGAGCAGTACTTC. This encodes CASSDRTFSYEQYF.

The V and J genes are TRBV28 and TRBJ2-3, with 7 bases matching TRBD2. V was pared by 2 bases and J by 1 base, with 12 bases of the junction left unmatched. CDR1 MDHEN and CDR2 SYDVKM come from the germline V gene. The CDR3 spans 18 residues. The CDR3 region is CASSLTRKAGVGTDTQYF. The CDR3 DNA reads as TGTGCCAGCAGTTTAACGCGGAAGGCGGGAGTGGGCACAGATACGCAGTATTTT.

This chain uses TRBV12-3 or TRBV12-4 with TRBJ1-2, with D unresolved. The V gene lost 6 bases and the J gene lost 2 bases, with 10 bases spanning the gap. There are 13 residues in the CDR3. The CDR3: CASSPDMNYGYTF. The CDR3 DNA reads as TGTGCCAGCAGCCCTGACATGAACTATGGCTACACCTTC.

This sequence joins TRBV30 and TRBJ1-2; tentatively, D is TRBD1 (5 bases). This CDR3 has 13 residues. Germline values: CDR1 GTSNPN, CDR2 SVGIG (reference sequence). Trimming stripped 5 bases from V and 1 base from J, with 11 bases between. The CDR3 DNA reads TGTGCCTGGGGAACAGGAGTTAACTATGGCTACACCTTC. Encoded protein: CAWGTGVNYGYTF.

This clone was observed once. The genes are TRBV7-9 and TRBJ2-1, with 11 nucleotides matching TRBD2. The CDR3 has 14 residues. Germline lookup yields CDR1 SEHNR and CDR2 FQNEAQ (reference sequence). V shed 8 bases, J shed 5 bases, and the junction held 5 bases outside the gene matches. The CDR3 coding sequence is TGTGCCAGCCGACCGGGACTAGCGGACAATGAGCAGTTCTTC. This sequence encodes CASRPGLADNEQFF.

Remarks on this clone: Relative to the germline gene, one junction end is altered; a read error may explain this. This sequence joins TRBV19 and TRBJ1-1, with D possibly matching TRBD1 (6 bases). This CDR3 is built from 13 residues. Germline CDR1 LNHDA, CDR2 SQIVND (reference sequence). CDR3 coding DNA: TGTGCCAGTAGTTTAGACAGGATGGTTGAAGCTTTCTTT. Its translation: CASSLDRMVEAFF.

Points on this clone: The sample carries other DNA sequences with the same CDR3. The chain couples TRBV4-1 to TRBJ1-5; 9 nucleotides line up with TRBD1. The CDR3 is made up of 16 amino acids. The ends lost 0 bases at V and 4 bases at J; junction bases unmatched: 4. Germline V gene lookup returns CDR1 MGHRA and CDR2 YSYEKL. The CDR3 DNA reads as TGCGCCAGCAGCCAAGATCAGACAGGGGGGAATCAGCCCCAGCATTTT. As protein: CASSQDQTGGNQPQHF.

The V and J genes are TRBV6-6 and TRBJ2-1, with 7 bases lining up with TRBD2. Germline V gene sequence: CDR1 MNHNY, CDR2 SVGAGI (reference sequence). The CDR3 loop spans 12 amino acids. The junction had 8 bases not matched to a gene; V was cut back by 6 bases and J by 12 bases. Written as DNA, the CDR3 is TGTGCCAGCAGCGGGACTACTCCACTGCAGTTCTTC. It translates to CASSGTTPLQFF.

The genes are TRBV28 and TRBJ2-7, with D perhaps matching TRBD1 (6 bases). This CDR3 is 13 amino acids long. Germline-derived CDR1 and CDR2 are MDHEN and SYDVKM. Deletions cut 6 bases from V and 7 bases from J, with 16 bases between. The CDR3 loop is CASSKPDSLEQYF. CDR3 sequence (DNA): TGTGCCAGCAGCAAACCGGACAGTCTAGAGCAGTACTTC.

This chain connects TRBV12-3 or TRBV12-4 to TRBJ2-7; D gene ambiguous. Trimming removed 6 bases from V and 5 bases from J, with 11 bases in between. The CDR3 has 12 amino acids. The CDR3 loop is CASRQTPNEQYF. For the CDR3, the DNA is TGTGCCAGCAGACAGACACCGAACGAGCAGTACTTC.

This rearrangement joins TRBV7-2 to TRBJ1-5; 9 nucleotides align to TRBD1. With V trimmed by 0 bases and J by 7 bases, 7 bases remained unmatched. The CDR3 totals 16 residues. Germline-derived CDR1 and CDR2 are SGHTA and FQGNSA. The DNA of the CDR3 is TGTGCCAGCAGCTTAGCGTGGGACAGGGCCTGGCAGCCCCAGCATTTT. This gives the protein CASSLAWDRAWQPQHF.

The chain combines TRBV27 with TRBJ2-7; 7 nucleotides line up with TRBD1. The ends lost 3 bases at V and 2 bases at J; junction bases unmatched: 13. In germline, CDR1 is MNHEY, CDR2 SMNVEV (reference sequence). The CDR3 extends over 17 amino acids. CDR3 DNA sequence: TGTGCCAGCAGTTTTTTAGTAGGGGACAGCTTTACCTACGAGCAGTACTTC. Amino acids: CASSFLVGDSFTYEQYF.

The V gene is TRBV3-1 (or the pseudogene TRBV3-2), the J gene TRBJ2-1; 13 nucleotides match TRBD2. V lost 4 bases and J lost 4; bases outside the gene matches: 10. The CDR3 is 18 amino acids. Germline V gene sequence: CDR1 LGHDT, CDR2 YNNKEL (reference sequence). CDR3 loop: CASSLKFPTSGGYNEQFF. For the CDR3, the DNA is TGTGCCAGCAGCCTCAAATTTCCGACTAGCGGGGGGTACAATGAGCAGTTCTTC.

This chain's CDR3 is CASSTGQGAVGYTF. CDR3 DNA sequence: TGTGCCAGCAGCACAGGACAGGGGGCGGTGGGCTACACCTTC. J is TRBJ1-2 and V is TRBV7-3; 11 nucleotides line up with TRBD1. The CDR3 length is 14 residues. Germline V gene lookup returns CDR1 SGHTA and CDR2 FQGTGA. The junction had 7 bases not matched to a gene; V was cut back by 5 bases and J by 8 bases. The full variable domain, its missing parts supplied by reference TRBV7-3 and TRBJ1-2, is GAGVSQTPSNKVTEKGKYVELRCDPISGHTALYWYRQSLGQGPEFLIYFQGTGAADDSGLPNDRFFAVRPEGSVSTLKIQRTERGDSAVYLCASSTGQGAVGYTFGSGTRLTVV.

J is TRBJ1-6 and V is TRBV12-3 or TRBV12-4; D gene ambiguous. The CDR3 covers 13 residues. V lost 2 bases, J lost 7 bases, and 6 bases lay in between. CDR3 loop: CASSLRENSPLHF. The CDR3 DNA follows: TGTGCCAGCAGTTTAAGAGAAAATTCACCCCTCCACTTT.

This chain uses TRBV3-1 (or the pseudogene TRBV3-2) with TRBJ2-5; 16 nucleotides line up with TRBD2. Germline values: CDR1 LGHDT, CDR2 YNNKEL (reference sequence). The length of the CDR3 is 18 residues. With 3 bases clipped from V and 4 bases from J, the junction kept 8 bases outside the gene matches. For the CDR3, the DNA is TGTGCCAGCAGCCACCCGGGACTAGCGGGGGGGCCGCGAGAGACCCAGTACTTC. Residues: CASSHPGLAGGPRETQYF.

As to this clone: The DNA is omitted, as the CDR3 cannot be located on it reliably, and the CDR3 follows TCRdb's listing. The chain carries TRBV28 and TRBJ2-5; the listed D gene, TRBD1, was not tested against the DNA. Germline loops: CDR1 MDHEN, CDR2 SYDVKM. The CDR3 totals 15 residues, both ends included. The CDR3 sequence: CASSSSDRTEETQYF.

This sequence joins TRBV3-1 (or the pseudogene TRBV3-2) and TRBJ2-1, with 15 bases that match TRBD2. The J segment lost 9 bases and the V segment lost 4 bases, leaving 1 base of the junction unmatched. The CDR3 is 14 amino acids. Germline V gene lookup returns CDR1 LGHDT and CDR2 YNNKEL (reference sequence). CDR3 bases: TGTGCCAGCAGCCCGGGACTAGCGGGAGGTGAGCAGTTCTTC. Amino acid sequence: CASSPGLAGGEQFF.

This chain joins TRBV16 and TRBJ1-3; TRBD1 is a possible D gene (5 bases). V shed 2 bases and J shed 4 bases, with 6 bases lying between them. CDR3 length equals 13 residues. Germline values: CDR1 KGHSY, CDR2 FQNENV. The CDR3 DNA is TGTGCCAGCAGCCAAGCAGGGGGAAACACCATATATTTT. Its protein is CASSQAGGNTIYF.

The chain is built from TRBV2 and TRBJ2-5; 9 nucleotides match TRBD1. The length of the CDR3 is 13 residues. V was clipped by 6 bases and J by 7 bases; unmatched bases: 6. In germline, CDR1 is SNHLY, CDR2 FYNNEI. The CDR3 DNA follows: TGTGCCAGCAGGGACAGGGGAAAGGTGACCCAGTACTTC. Protein sequence: CASRDRGKVTQYF.

The chain joins TRBV7-2 to TRBJ1-2; D is uncertain. CDR3 length equals 14 residues. From germline, CDR1 is SGHTA and CDR2 FQGNSA. The ends were cut back, 3 bases at V and 0 bases at J, with 8 bases in the middle. The CDR3 bases are TGTGCCAGCAGCTTCGACTCAGCTAACTATGGCTACACCTTC. It encodes CASSFDSANYGYTF.

V gene TRBV5-6 combines with J gene TRBJ2-2; 8 bases match TRBD2. The V gene end was trimmed by 4 bases and the J gene end by 4 bases; junction bases not matched to a gene: 15. Germline CDR1 is SGHDT and CDR2 is YYEEEE. CDR3 length: 18 amino acids. This CDR3 is CASSVYRRLAGPTGELFF. In DNA, the CDR3 is TGTGCCAGCAGCGTGTATCGTAGGCTAGCGGGCCCCACCGGGGAGCTGTTTTTT.

The chain carries TRBV28 and TRBJ1-2, with D unclear. The CDR3 runs 12 residues. V lost 7 bases to trimming and J lost 0 bases, with 6 bases between them. Germline values: CDR1 MDHEN, CDR2 SYDVKM. CDR3: CASTVTNYGYTF. DNA for the CDR3: TGTGCCAGCACAGTAACTAACTATGGCTACACCTTC.